The entry that follows covers one T cell receptor (beta chain) sequence. The sample holds other DNA sequences that translate to the same CDR3. TCRdb keeps only in-frame clones here, not all; method: immunoSEQ multiplex PCR. Altogether some 18,000 clones are present, over 75% being singletons, with the ten largest covering over 13%. The data belong to a study of somatic mutations in cytotoxic T cells in rheumatoid arthritis. Study details: Among the T-cell populations stained with V beta antibodies, some were separated by flow sorting at nearly 100% purity, including V beta1+ cells whose TCRB was sequenced.

Germline-derived CDR1 and CDR2 are SGHTA and FQGTGA. V was trimmed by 2 bases and J by 0 bases, leaving 9 bases between them. CDR3 length equals 15 residues. The V call is TRBV7-3, the J call TRBJ2-3; no definite D call. This receptor was taken from an adult with rheumatoid arthritis. The sequenced sample was CD8+ T cells sorted from blood. The CDR3 coding sequence is TGTGCCAGCAGCTTAGAGGCTGGTAGCACAGATACGCAGTATTTT. Encoded protein: CASSLEAGSTDTQYF.